This T cell receptor beta chain was documented in a study of STAT5B mutations in CD4+ large granular lymphocyte leukemia. Study-level findings and limits: Patient CD4-sorted repertoires looked more clonal than healthy CD4+ repertoires, even without putative leukemic clones. Roughly a quarter of private leukemic clonotypes occurred rarely in other patients' non-leukemic repertoires.

For this clone: Antigen specificity is unknown.

Generated by immunoSEQ multiplex PCR, the TCRdb table keeps only in-frame clones and is missing some. The data hold about 30,000 clones, with approximately 81% observed a single time. Control samples were healthy donors' buffy coats. V was cut by 6 bases and J by 5 bases, with 10 bases left in between. The CDR3 consists of 12 residues. Germline V gives CDR1 MNHNS, CDR2 SASEGT. This receptor was obtained from a human donor in good health. This sequence joins TRBV6-1 and TRBJ2-5; D not resolved. Sample: CD4+ T cells from blood buffy coats. The CDR3 DNA is TGTGCCAGCAGCGGCGTGGGGGAGACCCAGTACTTC. The encoded protein is CASSGVGETQYF.